What follows are 23 T cell receptor beta chains derived from one specimen sequenced in a study of shared clonotypes between healthy human individuals. Naivety among CD8 cells was defined by CD45RO negativity and positive CCR7 selection, thereby excluding terminally differentiated effector memory CD45RA+ cells. Data came from immunoSEQ multiplex PCR; TCRdb stores just in-frame clones and leaves some out. Counted here are 2 million to 2.5 million clones, under 95% occurring once; the ten biggest clones make up 1.5% to 2%. Source material: naive CD8+ T cells from PBMCs. These receptor sequences come from a man between 18 and 29 years old in good health. Some clones in this sample may be carry-over from other donors' samples.

The rearrangement joins TRBV28 to TRBJ2-7; TRBD2 agrees at 11 bases. CDR1 is MDHEN, CDR2 SYDVKM, per germline. The CDR3 contains 15 residues. J lost 3 bases, V lost 6 bases, and 7 bases had no gene match. The CDR3 spells CASRPTSGSNYEQYF. The CDR3 nucleotides are TGTGCCAGCAGGCCCACTAGCGGGAGTAACTACGAGCAGTACTTC.

The chain carries TRBV9 and TRBJ2-2, with 10 bases matching TRBD2. Unmatched junction bases numbered 5, after V lost 4 bases and J lost 2 bases. Germline V gives CDR1 SGDLS, CDR2 YYNGEE. This CDR3 spans 16 amino acids. The CDR3 nucleotides read TGTGCCAGCAGCATTCGGACTAGCGGTAACACCGGGGAGCTGTTTTTT. This sequence encodes CASSIRTSGNTGELFF.

J is TRBJ1-5 and V is TRBV6-6, with TRBD1 identical over 7 bases. The germline CDR1 and CDR2 sequences are MNHNY and SVGAGI (reference sequence). The CDR3 is 14 residues long. V shed 2 bases and J 5 bases; nucleotides not matched to a gene: 3. CDR3 coding DNA: TGTGCCAGCAGTTACCGACAGGGAGATCAGCCCCAGCATTTT. This gives the protein CASSYRQGDQPQHF.

The rearrangement links TRBV7-9 to TRBJ2-3; 8 bases align to TRBD1. V lost 5 bases, J lost 1 base, and 11 bases stayed unmatched. The CDR3 is made up of 17 amino acids. Germline loops: CDR1 SEHNR, CDR2 FQNEAQ (reference sequence). The CDR3 here is CASSPPSPGQGTDTQYF. CDR3 DNA sequence: TGTGCCAGCAGCCCCCCCTCCCCGGGACAGGGCACAGATACGCAGTATTTT. The complete variable domain, with remaining parts taken from reference TRBV7-9 and TRBJ2-3, reads DTGVSQNPRHKITKRGQNVTFRCDPISEHNRLYWYRQTLGQGPEFLTYFQNEAQLEKSRLLSDRFSAERPKGSFSTLEIQRTEQGDSAMYLCASSPPSPGQGTDTQYFGPGTRLTVL.

The chain is built from TRBV29-1 and TRBJ2-1; D gene ambiguous. This CDR3 comprises 12 residues. V lost 4 bases to trimming and J lost 6 bases, with 10 bases between them. CDR1 and CDR2 from the germline V gene are SQVTM and ANQGSEA. The CDR3 here is CSVGPPPNEQFF. The DNA of the CDR3 is TGCAGCGTTGGGCCCCCTCCCAATGAGCAGTTCTTC.

V gene TRBV2 combines with J gene TRBJ2-7, with D possibly matching TRBD1 (6 bases). Trimming pared 8 bases from V and 6 bases from J, leaving 14 bases between. CDR1 is SNHLY and CDR2 is FYNNEI in the germline V gene. This CDR3 has 12 residues. The CDR3: CASYNTGSEQYF. Written as DNA, the CDR3 is TGTGCCAGCTACAACACAGGGTCCGAGCAGTACTTC.

This chain joins TRBV29-1 and TRBJ2-1; 7 nucleotides line up with TRBD1. V shed 7 bases, J shed 5 bases, and the junction held 2 bases outside the gene matches. Looked up from germline, CDR1 is SQVTM and CDR2 is ANQGSEA. The CDR3 runs 11 residues. DNA for the CDR3: TGCAGCGGGGGACAGAACAATGAGCAGTTCTTC. The encoded protein is CSGGQNNEQFF.

The rearrangement links TRBV30 to TRBJ1-5; the D is unclear. V was clipped by 1 base and J by 5 bases, with 15 bases between them. The CDR3 extends over 15 amino acids. Germline CDR1 GTSNPN, CDR2 SVGIG (reference sequence). As DNA, the CDR3 is TGTGCCTGGAGTGAAGGGATGGGGTTGTATCAGCCCCAGCATTTT. Its translation is CAWSEGMGLYQPQHF.

V usage is TRBV19 and J usage is TRBJ1-2, with D maybe TRBD1 (6 bases). V was trimmed by 8 bases and J by 4 bases, leaving 20 bases between them. In germline, CDR1 is LNHDA, CDR2 SQIVND (reference sequence). The CDR3 length is 15 residues. Written as DNA, the CDR3 is TGTGCCAGTTCCCCCGGGACAATCGTATTCTATGGCTACACCTTC. Amino acid sequence: CASSPGTIVFYGYTF.

V usage is TRBV5-6 and J usage is TRBJ2-2; the match to TRBD2 covers 8 bases. This CDR3 contains 16 residues. With 0 bases clipped from V and 5 bases from J, the junction kept 6 bases outside the gene matches. Germline V gene sequence: CDR1 SGHDT, CDR2 YYEEEE. CDR3 DNA: TGTGCCAGCAGCTTGGCCCAAGCGGGAGCAACCGGGGAGCTGTTTTTT. Protein sequence: CASSLAQAGATGELFF.

The chain combines TRBV13 with TRBJ2-1; 11 bases fit TRBD2. The CDR3 is made up of 14 amino acids. Germline lookup yields CDR1 PRHDT and CDR2 FYEKMQ (reference sequence). The ends lost 7 bases at V and 7 bases at J; junction bases unmatched: 6. The CDR3 loop is CASILAGERNEQFF. CDR3 coding DNA: TGTGCCAGCATACTAGCGGGAGAGAGGAATGAGCAGTTCTTC. Together with reference TRBV13 and TRBJ2-1, the CDR3 gives the full variable domain: AAGVIQSPRHLIKEKRETATLKCYPIPRHDTVYWYQQGPGQDPQFLISFYEKMQSDKGSIPDRFSAQQFSDYHSELNMSSLELGDSALYFCASILAGERNEQFFGPGTRLTVL.

In regard to this clone: The same CDR3 also results from other DNA sequences found in this sample. The chain is built from TRBV6-6 and TRBJ2-3, with 7 bases lining up with TRBD2. The germline V gene encodes CDR1 MNHNY and CDR2 SVGAGI (reference sequence). This CDR3 is 16 amino acids long. V shed 0 bases and J 0 bases; nucleotides not matched to a gene: 3. CDR3 protein: CASSYSLASSTDTQYF. The CDR3 region has the DNA TGTGCCAGCAGTTACTCACTAGCGTCTAGCACAGATACGCAGTATTTT.

The chain employs TRBV13 and TRBJ1-1; D is unclear. V was cut by 5 bases and J by 0 bases, with 16 bases left in between. Germline V gives CDR1 PRHDT, CDR2 FYEKMQ (reference sequence). There are 16 residues in the CDR3. In DNA, the CDR3 is TGTGCCAGCAGCGGCCAAGACTGGGTCGTGAACACTGAAGCTTTCTTT. This sequence encodes CASSGQDWVVNTEAFF.

The CDR3 coding sequence is TGTGCCAGCGCGACAGGGTCTAGCACAGATACGCAGTATTTT. Protein sequence: CASATGSSTDTQYF. The V and J genes are TRBV9 and TRBJ2-3; 7 nucleotides agree with TRBD1. Trimming removed 7 bases from V and 0 bases from J; junction bases left unmatched: 5. The germline V gene encodes CDR1 SGDLS and CDR2 YYNGEE. The CDR3 is 14 amino acids.

This chain links TRBV2 with TRBJ1-2; 7 bases fit TRBD1. CDR1 is SNHLY and CDR2 is FYNNEI in the germline V gene. This CDR3 spans 14 amino acids. The V and J ends lost 6 bases and 1 base, in that order; junction bases with no gene match: 5. CDR3 residues: CASRGGQLNYGYTF. In nucleotides, the CDR3 is TGTGCCAGCAGGGGGGGACAGCTTAACTATGGCTACACCTTC.

This clone was detected once. V usage is TRBV10-2 and J usage is TRBJ2-7; TRBD1 or TRBD2 may be the D gene (5 bases each). Trimming pared 2 bases from V and 6 bases from J, leaving 14 bases between. Germline lookup yields CDR1 WSHSY and CDR2 SAAADI. This CDR3 comprises 14 residues. The CDR3 region is CASSETRADSEQYF. The CDR3 DNA reads as TGCGCCAGCAGTGAGACTAGGGCCGACAGCGAGCAGTACTTC.

On this clone: Other nucleotide sequences from this sample produce the same CDR3. The gene calls are TRBV9 and TRBJ2-7; a weak D match, TRBD1 (6 bases). This CDR3 has 15 amino acids. V shed 1 base and J shed 0 bases, with 11 bases lying between them. Per germline, CDR1 SGDLS and CDR2 YYNGEE. CDR3 in amino acids: CASSVSGASSYEQYF. The CDR3 DNA sequence: TGTGCCAGCAGCGTATCAGGGGCGAGCTCCTACGAGCAGTACTTC.

The genes are TRBV7-8 and TRBJ2-6, with D possibly matching TRBD2 (5 bases). Trimming left V 4 bases short and J 1 base short, with 14 bases between. Germline V gene sequence: CDR1 SGHVS, CDR2 FQNEAQ. The CDR3 extends over 17 amino acids. This chain's CDR3 is CASSSRAGKSGANVLTF. The CDR3, as DNA: TGTGCCAGCAGCTCAAGGGCCGGGAAATCTGGGGCCAACGTCCTGACTTTC.

The chain carries TRBV5-4 and TRBJ2-4; 7 positions agree with TRBD1. V trimming: 4 bases; J trimming: 0 bases; junction bases outside the gene matches: 4. There are 15 residues in the CDR3. CDR1 SGHNT and CDR2 YYREEE come from the germline V gene (reference sequence). CDR3 amino acids: CASSDDREAKNIQYF. DNA for the CDR3: TGTGCCAGCAGCGATGACAGGGAAGCCAAAAACATTCAGTACTTC.

The CDR3 region is CASSTYDRSNEQYF. The CDR3 DNA follows: TGTGCCAGCAGCACCTACGACAGGTCCAACGAGCAGTACTTC. J is TRBJ2-7 and V is TRBV9; perhaps TRBD1 as D (6 bases). CDR3 length equals 14 residues. Trimming removed 4 bases from V and 5 bases from J, with 16 bases in between. CDR1 and CDR2 from the germline V gene are SGDLS and YYNGEE.

CDR3 sequence: CASSLIKTHYEQYF. CDR3 nucleotides: TGTGCCAGCAGTTTGATAAAAACACACTACGAGCAGTACTTC. The V and J genes are TRBV28 and TRBJ2-7; D uncertain. The CDR3 has 14 amino acids. The V gene's germline CDR1 is MDHEN and CDR2 SYDVKM. The V gene lost 3 bases and the J gene lost 3 bases, with 12 bases spanning the gap. Full variable domain (missing parts from reference TRBV28 and TRBJ2-7): DVKVTQSSRYLVKRTGEKVFLECVQDMDHENMFWYRQDPGLGLRLIYFSYDVKMKEKGDIPEGYSVSREKKERFSLILESASTNQTSMYLCASSLIKTHYEQYFGPGTRLTVT.

This clone was seen a single time. This specimen includes other DNA sequences encoding the same CDR3. The gene calls are TRBV27 and TRBJ2-1, with 7 positions matching TRBD2. V trimming: 2 bases; J trimming: 6 bases; junction bases outside the gene matches: 4. Germline-derived CDR1 and CDR2 are MNHEY and SMNVEV (reference sequence). The CDR3 has 14 amino acids. The CDR3, as DNA: TGTGCCAGCAGTTTAGCGGGAGTCCTCAATGAGCAGTTCTTC. This gives the protein CASSLAGVLNEQFF.

The gene calls are TRBV29-1 and TRBJ2-1, with 8 nucleotides matching TRBD2. Trimming cost V 6 bases and J 8 bases; bases outside gene matches: 12. The CDR3 length is 14 residues. CDR1 is SQVTM and CDR2 is ANQGSEA in the germline V gene. The CDR3 nucleotides are TGCAGCGTGTTCAGCGGGAGAGAATTGTATGAGCAGTTCTTC. It is translated as CSVFSGRELYEQFF.